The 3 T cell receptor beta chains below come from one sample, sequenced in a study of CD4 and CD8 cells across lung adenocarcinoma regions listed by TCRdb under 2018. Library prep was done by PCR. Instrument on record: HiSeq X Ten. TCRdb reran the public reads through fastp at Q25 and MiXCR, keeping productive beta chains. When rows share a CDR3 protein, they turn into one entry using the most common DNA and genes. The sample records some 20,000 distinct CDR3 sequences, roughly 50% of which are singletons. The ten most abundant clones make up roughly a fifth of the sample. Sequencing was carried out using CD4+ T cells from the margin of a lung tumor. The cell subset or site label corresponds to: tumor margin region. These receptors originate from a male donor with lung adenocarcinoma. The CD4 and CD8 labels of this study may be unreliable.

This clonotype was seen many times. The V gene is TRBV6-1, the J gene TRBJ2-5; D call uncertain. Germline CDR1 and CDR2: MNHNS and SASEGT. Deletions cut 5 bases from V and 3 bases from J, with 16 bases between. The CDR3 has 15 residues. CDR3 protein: CASSQLADPKETQYF. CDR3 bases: TGTGCCAGCAGTCAATTGGCGGATCCTAAAGAGACCCAGTACTTC.

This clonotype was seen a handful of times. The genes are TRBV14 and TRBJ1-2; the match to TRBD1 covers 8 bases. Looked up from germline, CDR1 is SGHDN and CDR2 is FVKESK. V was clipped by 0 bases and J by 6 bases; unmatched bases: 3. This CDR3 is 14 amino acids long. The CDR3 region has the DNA TGTGCCAGCAGCCAAGATCGGACAGGGAATGGCTACACCTTC. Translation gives CASSQDRTGNGYTF.

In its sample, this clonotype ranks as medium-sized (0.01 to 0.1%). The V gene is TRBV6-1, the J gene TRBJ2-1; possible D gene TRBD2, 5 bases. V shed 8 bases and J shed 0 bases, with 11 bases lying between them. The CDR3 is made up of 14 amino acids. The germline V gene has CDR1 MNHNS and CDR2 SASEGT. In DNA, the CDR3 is TGTGCCAGCGGAGGAGCGAGCTCCTACAATGAGCAGTTCTTC. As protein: CASGGASSYNEQFF.